One and the same sample provided the 7 T cell receptor beta chains below, sequenced in a study of T-cell reconstitution after alpha-beta-depleted transplantation in children. No antigen is known for these receptors. General study results and limits: Several hundred expanded graft clones reportedly supplied alpha-beta T cells about two months after transplant.

For TCRbeta, the library was prepared with unique molecular identifiers. TCRdb fed the PCR reads into MiXCR, producing one record per CDR3 protein. The data contain roughly 32,000 distinct CDR3 sequences, under 8% of them singletons. The material sequenced was peripheral blood, taken 60 days after TCRalphabeta/CD19-depleted stem cell transplant. These receptor sequences come from a child under two years old who had a stem cell transplant for acute myeloid leukemia, so the T cells may come from the graft donor.

This clonotype ranks as medium-sized. The chain couples TRBV10-3 to TRBJ2-7, with D possibly called TRBD1 or TRBD2 (5 bases each). Germline-derived CDR1 and CDR2 are ENHRY and SYGVKD. This CDR3 is 14 amino acids long. Between the trimmed V and J ends, which lost 7 bases and 0 bases, there was a span of 13 bases. The CDR3 spells CAIKSGRSSYEQYF. As DNA, the CDR3 is TGTGCCATCAAATCGGGACGGAGCTCCTACGAGCAGTACTTC.

This clonotype was counted only a few times. The V gene is TRBV30, the J gene TRBJ2-5, with 8 bases fitting TRBD2. The CDR3 has 15 residues. J lost 5 bases, V lost 7 bases, and 15 bases had no gene match. Per the germline V gene, CDR1 is GTSNPN and CDR2 is SVGIG (reference sequence). CDR3 sequence: CAFNPGTSWAETQYF. The DNA for the CDR3 is TGTGCCTTCAACCCCGGGACTAGTTGGGCGGAGACCCAGTACTTC.

This clonotype was seen many times. V usage is TRBV7-9 and J usage is TRBJ2-5; D might be TRBD1 or TRBD2, each matching 5 bases. CDR1 is SEHNR and CDR2 is FQNEAQ in the germline V gene (reference sequence). V was trimmed by 2 bases and J by 0 bases, leaving 13 bases between them. The CDR3 is 16 residues long. The CDR3 DNA reads as TGTGCCAGCAGCTTACTACCGGGACCCTACCAAGAGACCCAGTACTTC. Translating gives CASSLLPGPYQETQYF.

This clonotype was detected ten times or more. The rearrangement joins TRBV28 to TRBJ2-1, with TRBD2 matching 12 bases. Germline assignment: CDR1 MDHEN and CDR2 SYDVKM. This CDR3 is built from 17 residues. V lost 3 bases and J lost 6; bases outside the gene matches: 9. The CDR3 protein is CASSFLTSGGRGNEQFF. DNA of the CDR3: TGTGCCAGCAGTTTCCTGACTAGCGGGGGTCGGGGCAATGAGCAGTTCTTC.

This clonotype was recorded many times. The V gene is TRBV27, the J gene TRBJ1-5; D is unclear. Germline V gene sequence: CDR1 MNHEY, CDR2 SMNVEV (reference sequence). This CDR3 is 13 amino acids long. The V and J ends lost 3 bases and 2 bases respectively, with 5 bases between them. The chain's CDR3 is CASSLRGNQPQHF. Here the CDR3 DNA reads TGTGCCAGCAGTTTGCGGGGCAATCAGCCCCAGCATTTT.

This clonotype was found many times. The chain combines TRBV6-6 with TRBJ2-2; D is unclear. Germline V gene lookup returns CDR1 MNHNY and CDR2 SVGAGI (reference sequence). The V gene lost 4 bases and the J gene lost 8 bases, with 11 bases spanning the gap. The CDR3 is 13 amino acids. The CDR3 loop is CASSSPALGELFF. The CDR3 DNA follows: TGTGCCAGCAGTTCCCCAGCTCTGGGGGAGCTGTTTTTT.

This chain links TRBV29-1 with TRBJ2-7, with unresolved D. Germline values: CDR1 SQVTM, CDR2 ANQGSEA. The CDR3 contains 11 residues. Trimming left V 3 bases short and J 4 bases short, with 7 bases between. CDR3 amino acids: CSVERGYEQYF. CDR3 DNA: TGCAGCGTTGAGAGAGGTTACGAGCAGTACTTC.